This T cell receptor beta chain stems from a study of OX40 agonist ivuxolimab in advanced cancers. Whole-study context: Patients enrolled in dose escalation were diagnosed with hepatocellular carcinoma, melanoma, renal cell or head and neck cancer.

This table comes from immunoSEQ multiplex PCR, and its TCRdb copy is limited to in-frame clones, with some not included. The sample carries fewer than 65,000 clones, roughly nine tenths recorded once. Study observations and caveats: Clones of CD4+ and CD8+ blood T cells grew by week 6 at doses of 0.1 to 3.0 mg/kg.

Blood samples were obtained at baseline, cycle 4 day 1, and cycle 7 day 1. Concerning this clone: Its antigen is unknown.

V was clipped by 7 bases and J by 3 bases, with 22 bases between them. The germline CDR1 and CDR2 sequences are MDHEN and SYDVKM. The CDR3 contains 17 residues. The chain combines TRBV28 with TRBJ2-1; D gene ambiguous. The source was CD4+ or CD8+ T cells sorted from blood, collected in a trial of the OX40 agonist ivuxolimab. This clonotype was obtained from an adult with an advanced solid tumor such as melanoma, head and neck, liver or kidney cancer. The CDR3 DNA reads TGTGCCAGCACGGGCCCCCCCGGGCGCCCGGGCTACAATGAGCAGTTCTTC. This gives the protein CASTGPPGRPGYNEQFF. Filled out from reference TRBV28 and TRBJ2-1, the complete variable domain reads DVKVTQSSRYLVKRTGEKVFLECVQDMDHENMFWYRQDPGLGLRLIYFSYDVKMKEKGDIPEGYSVSREKKERFSLILESASTNQTSMYLCASTGPPGRPGYNEQFFGPGTRLTVL.